These T cell receptor beta chains were read from a single sample in a study of shared clonotypes between healthy human individuals. Method: immunoSEQ multiplex PCR; TCRdb's copy keeps in-frame clones and lacks some. The repertoire holds approximately 740,000 clones, with less than 85% as singletons. Sequenced material: memory CD4+ T cells sorted from blood. These receptors all stem from a woman aged 30 to 39 in good health. Both conserved end residues are part of each CDR3. The order of the fields is D gene, clone size, V gene, CDR3 protein. The D gene is left open where the match is weak. Some rows mark clone size as missing; the rest say once, few, many or name a class of expanded clone.

D gene: -; clone size: -; V gene: TRBV7-8; CDR3 protein: CASSFPPSDRQQETQYF
D gene: -; clone size: -; V gene: TRBV27; CDR3 protein: CASSFILRHTDTQYF
D gene: TRBD2; clone size: many; V gene: TRBV4-2; CDR3 protein: CASSQEMGVAGEPEQYF
D gene: -; clone size: -; V gene: TRBV29-1; CDR3 protein: CSVLPDTYGYTF
D gene: -; clone size: -; V gene: TRBV18; CDR3 protein: CASSPPGGITDTQYF
D gene: -; clone size: -; V gene: TRBV20-1; CDR3 protein: CSARGGTEAFF
D gene: -; clone size: -; V gene: TRBV10-3; CDR3 protein: CAISDRKQDGYTF
D gene: TRBD2; clone size: -; V gene: TRBV6-1; CDR3 protein: CASFRVAGAFNEQFF
D gene: TRBD2; clone size: -; V gene: TRBV7-2; CDR3 protein: CASSKGLAGEIETQYF
D gene: TRBD2; clone size: -; V gene: TRBV4-2; CDR3 protein: CASSQDPTSGIFEQYF
D gene: -; clone size: -; V gene: TRBV21-1; CDR3 protein: CASSKGNQAGTDYEQYF
D gene: TRBD1; clone size: -; V gene: TRBV5-1; CDR3 protein: CASSIGTGRFVGYTF
D gene: -; clone size: -; V gene: TRBV28; CDR3 protein: CASSPSWTYEQYF
D gene: TRBD2; clone size: -; V gene: TRBV25-1; CDR3 protein: CASSEPSGTSGNWGQFF
D gene: TRBD1; clone size: -; V gene: TRBV5-1; CDR3 protein: CASSLVLGQVETQYF
D gene: -; clone size: few; V gene: TRBV20-1; CDR3 protein: CSAREGRDKRF
D gene: -; clone size: -; V gene: TRBV28; CDR3 protein: CASSQLGATNEKLFF
D gene: -; clone size: -; V gene: TRBV9; CDR3 protein: CASSSQGNTLGEQYF
D gene: -; clone size: -; V gene: TRBV5-5; CDR3 protein: CASSLGGGPLNYGYTF
D gene: TRBD1; clone size: -; V gene: TRBV7-8; CDR3 protein: CASSLQGDTEAFF
D gene: TRBD1; clone size: -; V gene: TRBV6-9; CDR3 protein: CASSSYRDRVLAFF
D gene: -; clone size: -; V gene: TRBV28; CDR3 protein: CASSPAGSGNQPQHF
D gene: -; clone size: once; V gene: TRBV18; CDR3 protein: CASSIDGNYGYTF
D gene: -; clone size: -; V gene: TRBV5-8; CDR3 protein: CASSFLTGQPQHF
D gene: TRBD2; clone size: few; V gene: TRBV5-1; CDR3 protein: CASSFSGLAFDEQYF
D gene: -; clone size: once; V gene: TRBV7-9; CDR3 protein: CASSLGDIEQYF
D gene: -; clone size: -; V gene: TRBV6-1; CDR3 protein: CASSEGDQETQYF
D gene: -; clone size: few; V gene: TRBV28; CDR3 protein: CASSLYNEQFF
D gene: TRBD2; clone size: few; V gene: TRBV15; CDR3 protein: CATSRDLAGTFYEQYF
D gene: -; clone size: -; V gene: TRBV7-2; CDR3 protein: CASSLSLIGGPRIYGYTF
D gene: -; clone size: -; V gene: TRBV6-1; CDR3 protein: CASSEVSFVGINTEAFF